The clone carrying this T cell receptor beta chain was found many times. This entry belongs to a study of T-cell reconstitution after alpha-beta-depleted transplantation in children. Looked up from germline, CDR1 is MNHNS and CDR2 is SASEGT. The length of the CDR3 is 14 residues. V gave up 8 bases and J gave up 2 bases, with 12 bases separating them. Preparation of the TCRbeta library involved a method that used unique molecular identifiers. Each CDR3 protein gets one entry after TCRdb re-called the PCR reads with MiXCR. The table includes a few hundred thousand distinct CDR3 sequences, approximately 12% detected once.

The TCR originated in a human donor who donated a stem cell graft to a child with Fanconi anemia. The sample here was PBMCs, taken from the stem cell graft. V is TRBV6-1 and J is TRBJ2-2, with TRBD2 as a possible D gene (6 bases). In nucleotides, the CDR3 is TGTGCCAGCGAGGCGGGGAGTAACACCGGGGAGCTGTTTTTT. Its translation: CASEAGSNTGELFF.